These T cell receptor beta chains were read from a single sample in a study of T-cell memory formation after mild COVID-19. MiXCR, applied by TCRdb to the 5' RACE reads, yields one record per CDR3 protein. The data show hundreds of thousands of distinct CDR3 sequences, about 20% seen once. Sequenced input: PBMCs or a T cell subset sorted from them (not recorded which). The receptors derive from an adult woman who had mild COVID-19 (a few samples of this study predate the infection). Cell type and time point are not known. Both conserved end residues are part of each CDR3. The order of the fields is V gene, clone size, D gene, J gene, CDR3 protein, CDR3 DNA. A D gene is named only where the DNA matches it firmly. For some rows the clone size is stated as once, few or many, or as a class when expanded; others skip it.

TRBV11-2	NA	TRBD2	TRBJ2-5	CASSLDLLAGGQETQYF	TGTGCCAGCAGCTTAGATCTGCTAGCGGGAGGACAAGAGACCCAGTACTTC
TRBV20-1	NA	TRBD1	TRBJ1-3	CSARDPGGSGNTIYF	TGCAGTGCTAGAGATCCAGGGGGGTCCGGAAACACCATATATTTT
TRBV18	few	TRBD1	TRBJ2-7	CASSRTGSGTYEQYF	TGTGCCAGCTCACGGACAGGGTCTGGGACGTACGAGCAGTACTTC
TRBV6-1	few	NA	TRBJ2-3	CASSERGLDSTDTQYF	TGTGCCAGCAGTGAAAGGGGACTCGACAGTACAGATACGCAGTATTTT
TRBV3-1	few	TRBD1	TRBJ2-3	CASSRWQGAPGDTQYF	TGTGCCAGCAGCCGATGGCAGGGGGCCCCCGGAGATACGCAGTATTTT
TRBV12-3/TRBV12-4	NA	TRBD1	TRBJ2-1	CASSLGTGWTDEQFF	TGTGCCAGCAGTTTAGGGACAGGGTGGACCGATGAGCAGTTCTTC
TRBV12-3/TRBV12-4	many	NA	TRBJ2-3	CASSLGDADTQYF	TGTGCCAGCAGTTTGGGGGACGCAGATACGCAGTATTTT
TRBV6-1	NA	TRBD2	TRBJ2-5	CASSNPAEGLARETQYF	TGTGCCAGCAGTAACCCCGCGGAAGGACTAGCAAGGGAGACCCAGTACTTC
TRBV30	NA	NA	TRBJ2-4	CAWSAKGALAKNIQYF	TGTGCCTGGAGTGCGAAGGGCGCTCTAGCCAAAAACATTCAGTACTTC
TRBV19	NA	NA	TRBJ1-1	CASRPVGGTEAFF	TGTGCCAGTAGACCGGTGGGGGGCACTGAAGCTTTCTTT
TRBV12-3/TRBV12-4	NA	NA	TRBJ1-5	CASRVGENQPQHF	TGTGCCAGCAGGGTAGGCGAGAATCAGCCCCAGCATTTT
TRBV10-3	NA	NA	TRBJ1-6	CAISDQGPVNSPLHF	TGTGCCATCAGCGACCAAGGGCCAGTGAATTCACCCCTCCACTTT
TRBV24-1	many	TRBD1	TRBJ2-2	CATGQGYTGELFF	TGTGCCACAGGACAGGGTTACACCGGGGAGCTGTTTTTT
TRBV12-3/TRBV12-4	NA	NA	TRBJ1-6	CASSSYGSYNSPLHF	TGTGCCAGCAGTTCGTATGGCTCCTATAATTCACCCCTCCACTTT
TRBV4-1	once	NA	TRBJ2-7	CASSQEFFLGTYYEQYF	TGCGCCAGCAGCCAAGAGTTTTTCTTGGGGACATACTACGAGCAGTACTTC
TRBV15	NA	NA	TRBJ1-4	CATSGLAGGGEKLFF	TGTGCCACCAGCGGCCTGGCGGGGGGCGGTGAAAAACTGTTTTTT
TRBV7-6	NA	TRBD2	TRBJ2-2	CASRSLAGPTGELFF	TGTGCCAGCCGTTCTCTAGCGGGGCCCACCGGGGAGCTGTTTTTT
TRBV7-2	NA	NA	TRBJ2-2	CASSQQGGAGELFF	TGTGCCAGCAGCCAACAGGGGGGGGCCGGGGAGCTGTTTTTT
TRBV24-1	few	NA	TRBJ1-4	CATSDGRANTEKLFF	TGTGCCACCAGTGACGGCCGGGCTAATACTGAAAAACTGTTTTTT
TRBV20-1	NA	TRBD1	TRBJ1-4	CSARDRGLLNEKLFF	TGCAGTGCTAGGGACAGGGGGCTTCTTAATGAAAAACTGTTTTTT
TRBV7-9	few	TRBD2	TRBJ2-2	CASSLGTSPRTTGELFF	TGTGCCAGCAGCTTAGGGACTAGCCCTCGGACCACCGGGGAGCTGTTTTTT